Listed below are T cell receptor beta chains from one sample, sequenced in a study of CXCR3-negative and CXCR3-positive naive CD8 T cells. TCRdb re-called the 5' RACE reads and gives one entry per CDR3 protein, without DNA. Its table lists more than 50,000 distinct CDR3 sequences. The material sequenced was naive CXCR3- CD8+ T cells from blood. These receptors originate from a human donor in good health. Some clones in this sample may be carry-over from other donors' samples. Both conserved end residues are part of each CDR3. Fields, in order: V gene, J gene, clone size, CDR3 protein. Some rows mark clone size as missing; the rest say once, few, many or name a class of expanded clone.

TRBV19	TRBJ2-7	NA	CASSMRSSSYEQYF
TRBV12-5	TRBJ2-1	NA	CASGLSLGDYNEQFF
TRBV3-1	TRBJ2-7	NA	CASSQGASHYEQYF
TRBV11-3	TRBJ2-1	NA	CASLGENYNEQFF
TRBV6-2/TRBV6-3	TRBJ1-5	NA	CASSEQGMGNQPQHF
TRBV3-1	TRBJ2-6	NA	CASSYPGRSSGANVLTF
TRBV4-3	TRBJ2-1	NA	CASRLTPISSYNEQFF
TRBV7-3	TRBJ1-1	NA	CASSLLPAENTEAFF
TRBV21-1	TRBJ2-7	NA	CASPQDRSWTRAIYEQYF
TRBV20-1	TRBJ1-4	NA	CSARDWGELEKLFF
TRBV7-9	TRBJ2-7	NA	CASSFYRGDSYEQYF
TRBV28	TRBJ1-5	NA	CASSPGTGNQPQHF
TRBV7-3	TRBJ2-5	NA	CASSLTGTGGETQYF
TRBV6-4	TRBJ1-5	NA	CASSDSETGGMGRNQPQHF
TRBV5-1	TRBJ2-7	NA	CASSLGGQPGTSAYEQYF
TRBV20-1	TRBJ2-7	NA	CSAAGTGNFYEQYF
TRBV18	TRBJ2-7	NA	CASSPPTALAGGTYEQYF
TRBV7-9	TRBJ2-7	NA	CASSFPEVEQYF
TRBV18	TRBJ2-1	NA	CASSPDTGLAGQSSYNEQFF
TRBV29-1	TRBJ2-1	NA	CSVEDSAERALNEQFF
TRBV7-6	TRBJ2-2	NA	CASSLAGTRGIGELFF
TRBV14	TRBJ1-6	NA	CASRPDSFYNSPLHF
TRBV7-6	TRBJ2-7	NA	CASSLYGSGQRSSYEQYF
TRBV7-9	TRBJ2-7	NA	CASSLLPSSALYEQYF
TRBV12-3/TRBV12-4	TRBJ2-2	NA	CASTRGGTGELFF
TRBV28	TRBJ2-7	NA	CASSLGQASYEQYF
TRBV12-3/TRBV12-4	TRBJ2-4	NA	CASSLSGTGKTKNIQYF
TRBV3-1	TRBJ1-2	NA	CASSPGQRDGYTF
TRBV30	TRBJ2-7	NA	CAWGSSGPYEQYF
TRBV6-5	TRBJ1-5	NA	CASRDRGEQPQHF
TRBV6-6	TRBJ1-1	NA	CASSYWARSNTEAFF
TRBV5-6	TRBJ2-5	NA	CASSLLMSEETQYF
TRBV5-1	TRBJ2-3	NA	CASSPNTDTQYF
TRBV19	TRBJ2-4	NA	CASSIWGKWGKNIQYF
TRBV7-9	TRBJ2-5	NA	CASRTGGLRETQYF
TRBV2	TRBJ2-7	NA	CASKHRDTPPYEQYF
TRBV7-9	TRBJ2-1	NA	CASSPRVALGEQFF
TRBV29-1	TRBJ1-5	NA	CSVESTGIGQPQHF
TRBV18	TRBJ2-7	medium-sized	CASSAPRQGNEQYF
TRBV6-6	TRBJ2-7	NA	CASSFPGGLYEQYF